A few counts support the clone carrying this T cell receptor (beta chain). This record belongs to a study of T-cell memory formation after mild COVID-19. TCRdb ran MiXCR on the 5' RACE reads and lists one entry per CDR3 protein. The top ten clones hold roughly 22% of a sample with 380,000 or so distinct CDR3 sequences, roughly an eighth of them seen once. This receptor was taken from a man between 18 and 35 years old who had mild COVID-19 (a few samples of this study predate the infection). Cell type and time point are not known. Sequenced sample: PBMCs or a T cell subset sorted from them (not recorded which).

CDR3 sequence: CSAGTGSSQPQHF. In nucleotides, the CDR3 is TGCAGTGCTGGGACAGGATCCAGTCAGCCCCAGCATTTT. This rearrangement joins TRBV20-1 to TRBJ1-5; 8 positions match TRBD1. The CDR3 is made up of 13 amino acids. Germline trimming cut 5 bases from V and 6 bases from J; bases unmatched to any gene: 6. The V gene's germline CDR1 is DFQATT and CDR2 SNEGSKA (reference sequence).